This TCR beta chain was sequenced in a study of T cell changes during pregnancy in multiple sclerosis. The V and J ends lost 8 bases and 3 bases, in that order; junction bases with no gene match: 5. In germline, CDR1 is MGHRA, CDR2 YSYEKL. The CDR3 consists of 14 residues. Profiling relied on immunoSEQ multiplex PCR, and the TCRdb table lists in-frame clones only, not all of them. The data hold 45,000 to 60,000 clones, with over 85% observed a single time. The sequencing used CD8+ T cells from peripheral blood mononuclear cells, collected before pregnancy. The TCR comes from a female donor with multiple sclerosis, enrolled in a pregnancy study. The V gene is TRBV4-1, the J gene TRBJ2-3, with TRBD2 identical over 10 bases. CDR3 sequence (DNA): TGCGCCAGCGGACTTAGCGGGGGGACAGATACGCAGTATTTT. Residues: CASGLSGGTDTQYF.